One sample yielded the 3 T cell receptor beta chains listed below, sequenced in a study of CD8 T cells in Susac syndrome. RNA, at roughly 0.45 to 1 ug, was reverse transcribed with random hexamers. Via MiXCR, TCRdb re-called the immunoSEQ multiplex PCR reads, giving one row per CDR3 protein. Among 90,000 to 150,000 distinct CDR3 sequences listed, around 93% were seen once. Sequenced input: CD8+ T cells from PBMCs. Receptor source: a human donor in good health.

The CDR3 nucleotides are TGTGCCAGCAGCTCTATTAGTTCGCCCCTCCACTTT. Its translation: CASSSISSPLHF. The genes are TRBV7-9 and TRBJ1-6; no firm D call. V shed 4 bases and J shed 13 bases, with 11 bases lying between them. Per the germline V gene, CDR1 is SEHNR and CDR2 is FQNEAQ (reference sequence). This CDR3 is 12 amino acids long. The complete variable domain, with remaining parts taken from reference TRBV7-9 and TRBJ1-6, reads DTGVSQNPRHKITKRGQNVTFRCDPISEHNRLYWYRQTLGQGPEFLTYFQNEAQLEKSRLLSDRFSAERPKGSFSTLEIQRTEQGDSAMYLCASSSISSPLHFGNGTRLTVT.

The gene calls are TRBV7-2 and TRBJ1-6, with 8 bases fitting TRBD1. The CDR3 spans 17 residues. After removal of 5 bases from V and 2 bases from J, the junction contained 8 bases not matched to a gene. Germline V gene sequence: CDR1 SGHTA, CDR2 FQGNSA. DNA of the CDR3: TGTGCCAGCAGCCTAGGACAGGGATCCGCCTATAATTCACCCCTCCACTTT. This gives the protein CASSLGQGSAYNSPLHF.

The chain is built from TRBV5-1 and TRBJ1-1; D gene ambiguous. The CDR3 runs to 13 residues. The V end was cut by 0 bases, the J end by 3 bases, with 6 bases between. Germline CDR1 and CDR2: SGHRS and YFSETQ. CDR3 loop: CASSLEMYTEAFF. The CDR3 nucleotides are TGCGCCAGCAGCTTGGAAATGTACACTGAAGCTTTCTTT.